These T cell receptor beta chains were read from a single sample in a study of spatial heterogeneity in lung cancer. TCRdb fed the 5' RACE reads into MiXCR, producing one record per CDR3 protein. Of about 22,000 distinct CDR3 sequences detected, under 10% appear once; the ten largest clones hold roughly 8.2%. This material consisted of lung tumor tissue, taken at surgery. The receptor set was obtained from a male donor with early-stage non-small cell lung cancer. The CDR3 runs from the conserved cysteine through the conserved F or W. The D gene is left open where the match is weak. Clone sizes are given selectively: once, few, many, or a class where the clone is expanded.

>many|TRBV3-1|-
CASSLGQYEQYF
>medium-sized|TRBV12-3/TRBV12-4|-
CASTSGTNNEKLFF
>many|TRBV7-2|-
CASSSGPTDTQYF
>medium-sized|TRBV29-1|-
CSGRQLGETQYF
>many|TRBV9|TRBD1
CASSGAGTGLNTEAFF
>many|TRBV7-8|TRBD2
CASRRDPTGLAGEAGELFF
>-|TRBV7-2|-
CASSPRTLPYEQYF
>many|TRBV2|-
CASVDSGANVLTF
>-|TRBV10-3|-
CAISESGYEQYF
>many|TRBV30|-
CAWSYSNYYGYTF
>medium-sized|TRBV9|TRBD2
CASSPGGSSYNEQFF
>few|TRBV7-2|-
CASSLGPRSYEQYF
>many|TRBV20-1|-
CSVKGRNSYEQYF
>many|TRBV5-1|TRBD1
CASSSGTGGYEQYF
>-|TRBV15|TRBD2
CATSRDFPSGETQYF
>few|TRBV6-4|TRBD2
CASSDSTSGGDTQYF
>few|TRBV20-1|TRBD2
CSARSASGSNEQFF
>many|TRBV7-3|TRBD1
CASSNQGAITGELFF
>-|TRBV7-8|-
CASSPLMLNEKLFF
>-|TRBV28|TRBD1
CASKGRTGGRETQYF
>many|TRBV9|-
CASSVGGDPDTQYF
>-|TRBV7-3|-
CASSRLDGELFF